These 4 T cell receptor beta chains were all obtained from the same sample, sequenced in a study of blood T cell repertoires in COVID-19. Assay used: immunoSEQ multiplex PCR; TCRdb lists only in-frame clones, some missing. The table lists more than 70,000 clones, around nine tenths of them singletons. The sample was peripheral blood. Every receptor here comes from a man aged 45-65 years with active or convalescent COVID-19.

V and J are TRBV5-8 and TRBJ2-2; TRBD2 agrees at 7 bases. The CDR3 contains 16 residues. Germline V CDR1 and CDR2: SGHTS, YDEGEE. Trimming cost V 6 bases and J 4 bases; bases outside gene matches: 12. CDR3 sequence (DNA): TGTGCCAGCAACCTGCCGGGGGGATCGGGCACCGGGGAGCTGTTTTTT. The encoded protein is CASNLPGGSGTGELFF.

The genes are TRBV7-9 and TRBJ2-5, with 7 positions matching TRBD1. Germline assignment: CDR1 SEHNR and CDR2 FQNEAQ (reference sequence). The CDR3 is 13 residues long. V lost 5 bases, J lost 5 bases, and 5 bases stayed unmatched. For the CDR3, the DNA is TGTGCCAGCAGCCCACAGGGGAGCGAGACCCAGTACTTC. Protein: CASSPQGSETQYF.

The CDR3 loop is CASSPHRTDTDTQYF. DNA of the CDR3: TGTGCCAGCAGCCCTCACCGGACAGACACAGATACGCAGTATTTT. The rearrangement links TRBV9 to TRBJ2-3, with D possibly being TRBD1 (6 bases). Trimming took 4 bases from V and 2 from J, leaving 14 bases between them. CDR1 and CDR2 from the germline V gene are SGDLS and YYNGEE. The CDR3 has 15 residues.

This sequence joins TRBV7-2 and TRBJ1-3; a weak D match, TRBD1 (5 bases). The CDR3 totals 15 residues. V was trimmed by 2 bases and J by 0 bases, leaving 8 bases between them. CDR1 and CDR2 from the germline V gene are SGHTA and FQGNSA. CDR3 bases: TGTGCCAGCAGCTTAACAGGATACTCTGGAAACACCATATATTTT. Its translation: CASSLTGYSGNTIYF. Full variable domain (missing parts from reference TRBV7-2 and TRBJ1-3): GAGVSQSPSNKVTEKGKDVELRCDPISGHTALYWYRQSLGQGLEFLIYFQGNSAPDKSGLPSDRFSAERTGGSVSTLTIQRTQQEDSAVYLCASSLTGYSGNTIYFGEGSWLTVV.